Listed here are 26 T cell receptor beta chains from one sample, sequenced in a study of blood T cell repertoires in COVID-19. Here immunoSEQ multiplex PCR was the method, and the copy in TCRdb shows in-frame clones only, minus some. This sample has approximately 280,000 clones, with approximately 84% found just once. Material for sequencing was peripheral blood. These receptors all stem from a human donor with COVID-19, enrolled during active disease. The donor label of this sample is uncertain.

The chain combines TRBV7-2 with TRBJ2-1; TRBD2 matches 11 bases. Germline-derived CDR1 and CDR2 are SGHTA and FQGNSA. The V and J ends lost 6 bases and 3 bases, in that order; junction bases with no gene match: 4. CDR3 length: 15 residues. CDR3: CASSRTSGGYNEQFF. CDR3 DNA sequence: TGTGCCAGCAGTCGAACTAGCGGGGGCTACAATGAGCAGTTCTTC.

J is TRBJ2-3 and V is TRBV10-1; 14 bases match TRBD2. Per germline, CDR1 WNHNN and CDR2 SYGVQD (reference sequence). There are 16 residues in the CDR3. Unmatched junction bases numbered 2, after V lost 2 bases and J lost 4 bases. The CDR3 DNA sequence: TGCGCCAGCAGTGAGAAGGGACTAGCGGGAGCAGATACGCAGTATTTT. It translates to CASSEKGLAGADTQYF.

The chain is built from TRBV29-1 and TRBJ2-5, with 7 bases aligning to TRBD1. Looked up from germline, CDR1 is SQVTM and CDR2 is ANQGSEA. V trimming: 8 bases; J trimming: 1 base; junction bases outside the gene matches: 4. This CDR3 spans 12 amino acids. CDR3 region: CSTYRGQETQYF. As DNA, the CDR3 is TGCAGCACTTACAGGGGCCAAGAGACCCAGTACTTC.

The chain joins TRBV7-2 to TRBJ2-3, with TRBD2 matching 11 bases. The CDR3 has 16 residues. CDR1 is SGHTA, CDR2 FQGNSA, per germline. V lost 1 base, J lost 5 bases, and 5 bases stayed unmatched. In nucleotides, the CDR3 is TGTGCCAGCAGCTTAGTAGCGGGAGGGCCCATAGATACGCAGTATTTT. Translation: CASSLVAGGPIDTQYF.

The chain recombines TRBV5-1 with TRBJ2-7; TRBD2 aligns across 12 bases. The germline V gene has CDR1 SGHRS and CDR2 YFSETQ. V lost 0 bases, J lost 0 bases, and 7 bases stayed unmatched. This CDR3 has 18 residues. The CDR3 is CASSLVLAGGPSSYEQYF. In DNA, the CDR3 is TGCGCCAGCAGCTTGGTCCTAGCGGGAGGGCCAAGCTCCTACGAGCAGTACTTC.

The CDR3 DNA is TGTGCCAGCAGTCTCTTGGACAGTACCTACACCTTC. It codes for CASSLLDSTYTF. This rearrangement joins TRBV6-6 to TRBJ1-2; weak D call: TRBD1 (6 bases). With 5 bases removed from V and 10 bases from J, the gap between germline ends came to 14 bases. Germline CDR1 reads MNHNY; CDR2 reads SVGAGI (reference sequence). The CDR3 extends over 12 amino acids.

This clone occurred once. The chain has TRBV2 and TRBJ2-1, with D possibly TRBD1 on 6 matching bases. CDR1 is SNHLY and CDR2 is FYNNEI in the germline V gene. The germline V and J ends were trimmed by 0 bases and 9 bases, with 9 bases remaining between them. This CDR3 spans 13 amino acids. The CDR3 reads CASSEALGGEQFF. The CDR3 nucleotides read TGTGCCAGCAGTGAAGCGCTAGGGGGTGAGCAGTTCTTC.

The V call is TRBV28, the J call TRBJ2-1, with 8 bases fitting TRBD2. The germline CDR1 and CDR2 sequences are MDHEN and SYDVKM. The CDR3 has 13 amino acids. Trimming cost V 4 bases and J 14 bases; bases outside gene matches: 10. CDR3 nucleotides: TGTGCCAGCAGTTCCCCCGGGACTAGTTTTGAGTTCTTC. Protein product: CASSSPGTSFEFF.

The chain is built from TRBV5-1 and TRBJ2-2, with D perhaps matching TRBD2 (6 bases). CDR1 SGHRS and CDR2 YFSETQ come from the germline V gene. The CDR3 has 20 residues. V lost 4 bases and J 4 bases, leaving 29 bases between the germline ends. Here the CDR3 reads CASSLGRHGSTRTGTGELFF. CDR3 in DNA: TGCGCCAGCAGCCTAGGCCGACACGGGAGTACCCGGACGGGCACCGGGGAGCTGTTTTTT.

This clone was counted between two and nine times. The chain joins TRBV6-2 or TRBV6-3 to TRBJ1-2; 12 bases are a match to TRBD1. In germline, CDR1 is MNHEY, CDR2 SVGEGT. The CDR3 loop spans 16 amino acids. V lost 6 bases and J lost 8; bases outside the gene matches: 13. The CDR3 loop reads CASSPPGPGQGAGYTF. The DNA of the CDR3 is TGTGCCAGCAGCCCTCCTGGGCCGGGACAGGGGGCGGGCTACACCTTC.

The chain carries TRBV28 and TRBJ2-2; 9 bases are a match to TRBD2. The CDR3 length is 17 residues. Germline V CDR1 and CDR2: MDHEN, SYDVKM. The ends lost 10 bases at V and 0 bases at J; junction bases unmatched: 12. CDR3 sequence reads: CATPSGIAGANTGELFF. CDR3 DNA: TGTGCCACCCCCTCTGGGATAGCGGGGGCGAACACCGGGGAGCTGTTTTTT.

This clone was recorded a few times. This chain uses TRBV9 with TRBJ2-1, with a weak D call TRBD2 (5 bases). The V gene lost 1 base and the J gene lost 2 bases, with 10 bases spanning the gap. The CDR3 consists of 15 residues. Germline V gives CDR1 SGDLS, CDR2 YYNGEE. CDR3 region: CASSVRWETYNEQFF. The CDR3, as DNA: TGTGCCAGCAGCGTACGGTGGGAGACCTACAATGAGCAGTTCTTC.

V usage is TRBV21-1 and J usage is TRBJ2-1; the D segment call TRBD2 is taken from the table without a DNA check. TRBV21-1 is described as a pseudogene. The length of the CDR3 is 16 residues. The CDR3 DNA is TGTGCCAGCAGCAACCAGCGGGAGGCCGGGGGCATTGAGCAGTTCTTC. Translating gives CASSNQREAGGIEQFF.

The rearrangement joins TRBV7-9 to TRBJ1-6; D uncertain. Germline V CDR1 and CDR2: SEHNR, FQNEAQ (reference sequence). This CDR3 has 15 amino acids. Trimming removed 3 bases at V and 8 bases at J, with 14 bases between. CDR3 amino acids: CASSFLNTGDSPLHF. The CDR3 DNA sequence: TGTGCCAGCAGCTTTCTTAACACCGGGGATTCACCCCTCCACTTT.

J is TRBJ2-5 and V is TRBV3-1 (or the pseudogene TRBV3-2), with 10 bases lining up with TRBD2. Germline V gene lookup returns CDR1 LGHDT and CDR2 YNNKEL (reference sequence). The CDR3 is 18 amino acids. V lost 0 bases to trimming and J lost 0 bases; unmatched junction nucleotides: 7. The CDR3 DNA follows: TGTGCCAGCAGCCAAGAAGCGGTAGCGGGAGGCCACCAAGAGACCCAGTACTTC. It yields the protein CASSQEAVAGGHQETQYF.

The rearrangement joins TRBV10-1 to TRBJ2-3; TRBD2 matches 10 bases. V shed 5 bases, J shed 8 bases, and the junction held 7 bases outside the gene matches. There are 14 residues in the CDR3. Germline V gives CDR1 WNHNN, CDR2 SYGVQD (reference sequence). CDR3 bases: TGCGCCAGCAGTAGCAGCGGGAGGGCAGGTACGCAGTATTTT. Its protein is CASSSSGRAGTQYF.

The chain recombines TRBV11-2 with TRBJ2-7; 9 bases align to TRBD1. V was pared by 4 bases and J by 2 bases, with 9 bases of the junction left unmatched. This CDR3 region has 16 residues. Germline loops: CDR1 SGHAT, CDR2 FQNNGV. In DNA, the CDR3 is TGTGCCAGCAGCTCCTACAGGGGGCCAAATGCCTACGAGCAGTACTTC. Translating gives CASSSYRGPNAYEQYF.

The rearrangement uses TRBV6-1 and TRBJ1-2, with 9 nucleotides matching TRBD1. Trimming took 4 bases from V and 8 from J; bases not matched to a gene: 14. The germline CDR1 and CDR2 sequences are MNHNS and SASEGT. The CDR3 runs to 16 residues. The CDR3 is CASSANAGQGLGGYTF. CDR3 coding DNA: TGTGCCAGCAGTGCCAACGCGGGACAGGGTCTGGGGGGCTACACCTTC.

The chain is built from TRBV15 and TRBJ2-1; 8 bases fit TRBD2. With V trimmed by 0 bases and J by 8 bases, 9 bases remained unmatched. CDR3 length: 16 residues. The V gene's germline CDR1 is LNHNV and CDR2 YYDKDF (reference sequence). CDR3 sequence reads: CATSRDLGLEVHEQFF. The CDR3 coding sequence is TGTGCCACCAGCAGAGATTTGGGACTAGAAGTCCATGAGCAGTTCTTC.

V usage is TRBV5-1 and J usage is TRBJ2-6; possibly TRBD2 for D (5 bases). CDR3 length equals 17 residues. Germline CDR1 is SGHRS and CDR2 is YFSETQ. The V end lost 4 bases, the J end lost 1 base, and 15 bases lay between the germline ends. The CDR3 DNA reads TGCGCCAGCAGCGTATCCCCCCAGCGGTCTGGGGCCAACGTCCTGACTTTC. Translated, it gives CASSVSPQRSGANVLTF. Full variable domain (rest looked up from reference TRBV5-1 and TRBJ2-6): KAGVTQTPRYLIKTRGQQVTLSCSPISGHRSVSWYQQTPGQGLQFLFEYFSETQRNKGNFPGRFSGRQFSNSRSEMNVSTLELGDSALYLCASSVSPQRSGANVLTFGAGSRLTVL.

The rearrangement joins TRBV6-2 or TRBV6-3 to TRBJ2-2; TRBD2 agrees at 12 bases. Trimming at V came to 6 bases and at J to 6 bases, leaving 8 bases not matched to a gene. Germline CDR1 is MNHEY and CDR2 is SVGEGT. The CDR3 loop spans 16 amino acids. CDR3 sequence (DNA): TGTGCCAGCAGCCCCCCCCGGACTAGCGGGGCCGGGGAGCTGTTTTTT. Translated, it gives CASSPPRTSGAGELFF.

This clone was detected only a few times. The V call is TRBV28, the J call TRBJ2-1, with 7 positions matching TRBD2. Germline CDR1 and CDR2: MDHEN and SYDVKM. CDR3 length equals 15 residues. With 5 bases clipped from V and 6 bases from J, the junction kept 10 bases outside the gene matches. The CDR3 nucleotides read TGTGCCAGCAGTGGCGGGAGCGAATGGGGCAATGAGCAGTTCTTC. This gives the protein CASSGGSEWGNEQFF.

V usage is TRBV27 and J usage is TRBJ1-1; 8 bases line up with TRBD1. The V segment lost 5 bases and the J segment 5 bases; nucleotides outside the gene matches: 13. The CDR3 sequence is 16 residues long. Germline V gene lookup returns CDR1 MNHEY and CDR2 SMNVEV (reference sequence). As DNA, the CDR3 is TGTGCCAGCAGTCCTCGGACAGGGTCGAGGAGGACTGAAGCTTTCTTT. Translating it yields CASSPRTGSRRTEAFF.

The V gene is TRBV29-1, the J gene TRBJ2-1, with 13 bases identical to TRBD2. Germline V gives CDR1 SQVTM, CDR2 ANQGSEA. This CDR3 comprises 14 residues. The ends lost 4 bases at V and 6 bases at J; junction bases unmatched: 3. The CDR3 spells CSVGTSGSLNEQFF. CDR3 DNA: TGCAGCGTTGGGACTAGCGGGAGTCTCAATGAGCAGTTCTTC.

The chain is built from TRBV3-1 (or the pseudogene TRBV3-2) and TRBJ1-3; D is possibly TRBD1 (5 bases). Germline CDR1 reads LGHDT; CDR2 reads YNNKEL (reference sequence). The ends were cut back, 2 bases at V and 4 bases at J, with 9 bases in the middle. There are 14 residues in the CDR3. In DNA form, the CDR3 reads TGTGCCAGCAGCCAAAGGGGAACGGGAAACACCATATATTTT. This sequence encodes CASSQRGTGNTIYF.

In its sample, this clone was seen once. J is TRBJ2-6 and V is TRBV19; 7 bases match TRBD1. The CDR3 runs 18 residues. Looked up from germline, CDR1 is LNHDA and CDR2 is SQIVND (reference sequence). V shed 5 bases, J shed 0 bases, and the junction held 10 bases outside the gene matches. The CDR3 protein is CASSGYRGFTSGANVLTF. The CDR3 bases are TGTGCCAGTAGTGGATACAGGGGATTCACCTCTGGGGCCAACGTCCTGACTTTC.